The 16 T cell receptor beta chains below all came from one sample that was sequenced in a study of shared clonotypes between healthy human individuals. Assay: immunoSEQ multiplex PCR; the TCRdb copy retains only in-frame clones and omits some. The sample records about 2.3 million clones, roughly 92% being singletons. Sequenced: naive CD4+ T cells from PBMCs. Subset here: CD45RA+ positively selected. The receptors were gathered from a man aged 18-30 years in good health. Some clones in this sample may be carry-over from other donors' samples.

The gene calls are TRBV23-1 and TRBJ2-2; the D gene is possibly TRBD1 (5 bases). TRBV23-1 is an ORF for which the function is uncertain. V lost 0 bases, J lost 7 bases, and 21 bases lay in between. The CDR3 covers 18 residues. In nucleotides, the CDR3 is TGCGCCAGCAGTCAATCTTTAGGGAAACAGGCCGCCCTCGGGGAGCTGTTTTTT. As protein: CASSQSLGKQAALGELFF.

J is TRBJ2-1 and V is TRBV2; no clear D. V was shortened by 1 base and J by 2 bases, with 12 bases between the two germline ends. The V gene's germline CDR1 is SNHLY and CDR2 FYNNEI. The CDR3 is made up of 16 amino acids. In DNA, the CDR3 is TGTGCCAGCAGTGAAGAGGGTAGCCCTACCTACAATGAGCAGTTCTTC. It specifies CASSEEGSPTYNEQFF.

As regards this clone: One end of the junction fails to match germline, which may point to a read error. The chain links TRBV4-1 to TRBJ2-5; 8 positions match TRBD1. The V gene's germline CDR1 is MGHRA and CDR2 YSYEKL. The CDR3 sequence is 16 residues long. The CDR3 region is CASSEDRGGVQETQYF. The CDR3 DNA is TGCGCCAGCAGCGAAGACAGGGGCGGGGTTCAAGAGACCCAGTACTTC.

This clone was seen only once. Distinct nucleotide sequences in the sample also encode this CDR3. The V gene is TRBV28, the J gene TRBJ1-4; no definite D call. The CDR3 totals 14 residues. The germline V gene has CDR1 MDHEN and CDR2 SYDVKM. Trimming removed 1 base at V and 7 bases at J, with 10 bases between. The CDR3 spells CASSLSGVGEKLFF. For the CDR3, the DNA is TGTGCCAGCAGTTTATCCGGTGTCGGTGAAAAACTGTTTTTT.

The rearrangement uses TRBV10-1 and TRBJ2-1; TRBD2 agrees at 15 bases. The CDR3 consists of 24 residues. V was pared by 1 base and J by 0 bases, with 19 bases of the junction left unmatched. Per germline, CDR1 WNHNN and CDR2 SYGVQD (reference sequence). DNA for the CDR3: TGCGCCAGCAGTGAGTACGGGAGGGTAGTCCTAGGACTAGCGGGAGGGACCTCCTACAATGAGCAGTTCTTC. Translated, it gives CASSEYGRVVLGLAGGTSYNEQFF.

The genes are TRBV10-3 and TRBJ2-7, with D perhaps matching TRBD2 (6 bases). With 7 bases removed from V and 2 bases from J, the gap between germline ends came to 12 bases. This CDR3 has 13 amino acids. Germline-derived CDR1 and CDR2 are ENHRY and SYGVKD. As DNA, the CDR3 is TGTGCCATCAATGGCGGGATTACCTACGAGCAGTACTTC. Residues: CAINGGITYEQYF.

This clone was observed a handful of times. The J gene is TRBJ1-4, the V gene TRBV30; TRBD1 aligns across 8 bases. The CDR3 is made up of 13 amino acids. CDR1 is GTSNPN and CDR2 is SVGIG in the germline V gene (reference sequence). Unmatched junction bases numbered 7, after V lost 8 bases and J lost 5 bases. CDR3 nucleotide sequence: TGTGCCGGATGGACAGGGTGGAATGAAAAACTGTTTTTT. Its translation is CAGWTGWNEKLFF.

The table lists this clone with a count of one. This chain joins TRBV19 and TRBJ2-7, with 7 positions matching TRBD2. Looked up from germline, CDR1 is LNHDA and CDR2 is SQIVND (reference sequence). The CDR3 length is 16 residues. V trimming: 3 bases; J trimming: 0 bases; junction bases outside the gene matches: 8. The CDR3: CASSIASGINSYEQYF. Written as DNA, the CDR3 is TGTGCCAGTAGTATTGCTAGCGGCATAAACTCCTACGAGCAGTACTTC.

This clone has just one count. This chain's CDR3 is CASSLLGVGNEQFF. CDR3 DNA sequence: TGTGCCAGCAGTTTATTGGGGGTAGGCAATGAGCAGTTCTTC. The chain carries TRBV28 and TRBJ2-1; D may match TRBD1 or TRBD2 (5 bases each). Per the germline V gene, CDR1 is MDHEN and CDR2 is SYDVKM. There are 14 residues in the CDR3. The V and J ends lost 1 base and 6 bases respectively, with 10 bases between them.

V is TRBV19 and J is TRBJ1-5; tentative D call: TRBD1 (6 bases). The germline gives CDR1 LNHDA, CDR2 SQIVND (reference sequence). The length of the CDR3 is 12 residues. The V and J ends lost 6 bases and 6 bases respectively, with 9 bases between them. The CDR3, as DNA: TGTGCCAGTAGAAGGGGGGGTCAGCCCCAGCATTTT. The encoded protein is CASRRGGQPQHF.

The CDR3 DNA is TGTGCCAGCAGCTTTGGGCGGAAATTTCAGCCCCAGCATTTT. It yields the protein CASSFGRKFQPQHF. V and J are TRBV7-3 and TRBJ1-5; D not certain. This CDR3 is 14 amino acids long. Per germline, CDR1 SGHTA and CDR2 FQGTGA. The V gene lost 3 bases and the J gene lost 6 bases, with 12 bases spanning the gap.

In DNA, the CDR3 is TGTGCCAGCAGCCCTAGGACCGGTCAGCCCCAGCATTTT. It is translated as CASSPRTGQPQHF. This chain links TRBV7-2 with TRBJ1-5; D remains unclear. The CDR3 runs 13 residues. The V gene lost 5 bases and the J gene lost 6 bases, with 11 bases spanning the gap. The germline gives CDR1 SGHTA, CDR2 FQGNSA.

The chain is built from TRBV5-4 and TRBJ1-2; D gene ambiguous. The germline V gene encodes CDR1 SGHNT and CDR2 YYREEE (reference sequence). This CDR3 has 13 amino acids. V lost 0 bases and J lost 1, with 4 bases in between. This chain's CDR3 is CASSLDINYGYTF. The CDR3 bases are TGTGCCAGCAGCTTGGACATTAACTATGGCTACACCTTC.

The chain carries TRBV5-4 and TRBJ1-2; D call uncertain. Germline CDR1 is SGHNT and CDR2 is YYREEE (reference sequence). The CDR3 is 15 amino acids. The V end lost 0 bases, the J end lost 4 bases, and 13 bases lay between the germline ends. CDR3 sequence: CASSLEGGPSYGYTF. CDR3 coding DNA: TGTGCCAGCAGCTTGGAGGGAGGCCCCTCCTATGGCTACACCTTC.

J is TRBJ2-5 and V is TRBV28; 8 bases agree with TRBD1. This CDR3 has 13 amino acids. In germline, CDR1 is MDHEN, CDR2 SYDVKM. The V gene end was trimmed by 4 bases and the J gene end by 5 bases; junction bases not matched to a gene: 3. The CDR3 nucleotides read TGTGCCAGCAGTTCAGGGGGCTGGGAGACCCAGTACTTC. Translation: CASSSGGWETQYF.

The J gene is TRBJ2-3, the V gene TRBV5-4; D gene unclear. In germline, CDR1 is SGHNT, CDR2 YYREEE (reference sequence). V was trimmed by 1 base and J by 6 bases, leaving 9 bases between them. This CDR3 comprises 13 residues. The CDR3 DNA follows: TGTGCCAGCAGCTTGCCCCGCAGGGATACGCAGTATTTT. Translating it yields CASSLPRRDTQYF.